This TCR beta chain was sequenced during a study of shared clonotypes between healthy human individuals. With regard to this clone: Its antigen is unidentified.

Using roughly 180 ng DNA, 32,000 or so T cell genomes, the sorted-subset replicate PCRs were run. Generated by immunoSEQ multiplex PCR, the TCRdb table keeps only in-frame clones and is missing some. The table includes under 1 million clones, roughly 92% detected once. The naive CD8 population came from CD45RO-negative cells selected for CCR7, without terminally differentiated effector memory CD45RA+ cells. Donors comprised only Caucasian adults living in Nashville, Tennessee. After removal of 5 bases from V and 0 bases from J, the junction contained 5 bases not matched to a gene. This CDR3 comprises 15 residues. The germline V gene has CDR1 MDHEN and CDR2 SYDVKM. Study conclusions and caveats: Sequencing depth was expected to affect clonotype sharing among donors. Sampling covered blood only; tissue repertoires likely differ.

The receptor comes from a man aged 30 to 39 in good health. Sample: naive CD8+ T cells sorted from blood. The chain is built from TRBV28 and TRBJ2-3; the match to TRBD2 covers 7 bases. CDR3 loop: CASSLAAESTDTQYF. As DNA, the CDR3 is TGTGCCAGCAGTCTAGCGGCAGAAAGCACAGATACGCAGTATTTT.